This entry features one T cell receptor beta chain sequence. No antigen is known for it. No per-base quality is available; no much larger clone lies one base away. Genomic DNA was isolated from the sorted cells so that the TCRbeta CDR3 region could be sequenced. The immunoSEQ Assay was used for sequencing of TCRbeta CDR3 regions. TCRdb carries this immuneACCESS record with in-frame sequences only. Its versions omit some clonotypes, under half of them owing to an unresolved V gene in the studies checked, with the rest unexplained. This sample lists about 68,000 clones; about 89% were detected once. About 0.3% of the sample is in the top ten clones. The data were obtained in a study of OX40 agonist ivuxolimab in advanced cancers. General notes on the study: Ivuxolimab, which targeted the costimulatory receptor OX40 (CD134), was an agonistic, fully human IgG2 monoclonal antibody. Intravenous ivuxolimab was administered to patients every 2 weeks at six dose levels: 0.01, 0.1, 0.3, 1.5, 3 and 10 mg/kg. Of the roughly 50 dose-escalation patients, hepatocellular carcinoma was present in about 20, melanoma in some 15, renal cell carcinoma in 9 and head and neck cancer in 9. The dose-escalation cohort was approximately 83% male with a mean age of about 54 years, ranging from roughly 23 to 90. Patients were allowed to have had prior anti-PD-1, anti-PD-L1 or anti-CTLA-4 therapy, and 40% to 45% of the dose-escalation patients had previously received checkpoint inhibitors. Partial responses occurred in three dose-escalation patients, of whom one had hepatocellular carcinoma and two had cutaneous melanoma. The purpose of peripheral TCRbeta sequencing was to test whether ivuxolimab changed TCR sequence diversity and led to clonal T-cell expansion. The paper describes the monotherapy dose-escalation part (N ≈ 49 patients) of the phase I trial of ivuxolimab. Study-level results and caveats: On average, CD8+ T cells showed more expanded clones than CD4+ T cells after ivuxolimab. The antigen specificity of the clonally expanded peripheral T cells was not determined. At doses of 0.1 to 3.0 mg/kg, clonal expansion of both CD4+ and CD8+ T cells in blood was seen between baseline and week 6. In the 0.1-3.0 mg/kg groups, partial responders had among the lowest normalized peripheral clonal expansion, particularly in CD8+ T cells. Low levels of normalized T-cell clonal expansion were also shown by some nonresponding patients.

Trimming leaves V shorter by 2 bases and J shorter by 6 bases, with the junction holding 2 bases beyond the gene matches. The CDR3 numbers 14 residues from cysteine through phenylalanine. CDR3 DNA only is kept here, 42 bases in frame from base 1. The CDR1 and CDR2 encoded by the germline V gene are SGHDN and FVKESK. The trial excluded patients who had a history of autoimmune disease or were on systemic immunosuppression. Peripheral blood for TCR sequencing was collected from all dose cohorts at baseline, on cycle 4 day 1, and on cycle 7 day 1. Samples were obtained from an open-label, multicenter, first-in-human phase I dose-escalation trial of ivuxolimab. Adults with locally advanced or metastatic melanoma, renal cell, hepatocellular, or head and neck squamous cell carcinoma were enrolled in the trial. Before TCR sequencing, CD4+ and CD8+ T cells were separately sorted from peripheral blood.

The input for sequencing was CD4+ or CD8+ T cells sorted from blood, taken in a trial of the OX40 agonist ivuxolimab. The sequence came from an adult with an advanced solid tumor such as melanoma, head and neck, liver or kidney cancer. Recombination joined TRBV14 with TRBJ2-1; the central 9 bases match TRBD1. The CDR3: CASSQLTGGNEQFF. Read as DNA, the sequence is TGTGCCAGCAGCCAATTGACAGGGGGCAATGAGCAGTTCTTC. The CDR3 plus the reference TRBV14 and TRBJ2-1 genes for the other parts give the full variable domain: EAGVTQFPSHSVIEKGQTVTLRCDPISGHDNLYWYRRVMGKEIKFLLHFVKESKQDESGMPNNRFLAERTGGTYSTLKVQPAELEDSGVYFCASSQLTGGNEQFFGPGTRLTVL.